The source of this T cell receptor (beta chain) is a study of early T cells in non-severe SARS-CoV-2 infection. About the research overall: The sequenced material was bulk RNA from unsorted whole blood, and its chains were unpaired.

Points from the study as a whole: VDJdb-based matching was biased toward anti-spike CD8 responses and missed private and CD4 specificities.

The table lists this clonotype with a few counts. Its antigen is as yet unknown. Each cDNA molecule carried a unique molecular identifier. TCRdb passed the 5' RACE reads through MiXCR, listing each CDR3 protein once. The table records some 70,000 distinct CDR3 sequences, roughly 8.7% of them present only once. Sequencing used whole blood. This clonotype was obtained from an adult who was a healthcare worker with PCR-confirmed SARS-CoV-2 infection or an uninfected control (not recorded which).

The chain's CDR3 is CASSPRRESSYEQYF. In nucleotides, the CDR3 is TGTGCCAGCTCACCACGAAGGGAGAGCTCCTACGAGCAGTACTTC. The chain is built from TRBV18 and TRBJ2-7; D perhaps matches TRBD2 (5 bases). This CDR3 comprises 15 residues. Looked up from germline, CDR1 is KGHSH and CDR2 is LQKENI. Trimming removed 1 base at V and 0 bases at J, with 10 bases between.